In its sample, the clone carrying this T cell receptor (beta chain) was seen many times. The data were taken from a study of prognosis after radiotherapy for stage I lung cancer. Germline trimming cut 6 bases from V and 5 bases from J; bases unmatched to any gene: 9. The V gene's germline CDR1 is DFQATT and CDR2 SNEGSKA (reference sequence). The CDR3 runs to 14 residues. The study amplified the TCR beta CDR3 region from genomic DNA. This amplification was carried out by two rounds of multiplex PCR. Primers were specific to each TRBV and TRBJ gene in first-round PCR. MiXCR, run by TCRdb on the multiplex PCR reads, gives a single entry per CDR3 protein. The table has over 50,000 distinct CDR3 sequences, under 45% seen once; the top ten hold 9.2%.

The sequenced sample was PBMCs, obtained before or after stereotactic body radiation therapy (not recorded which). The clonotype was recovered from a donor at least 50 years old with non-small cell lung cancer. The rearrangement uses TRBV20-1 and TRBJ2-5, with 10 bases that match TRBD1. The CDR3 DNA reads as TGCAGTGCCACCCTGACAGGGGGCAGGGAGACCCAGTACTTC. Protein sequence: CSATLTGGRETQYF.